This TCR beta chain was retrieved from a study of blood T cell repertoires in COVID-19. The wider study: The study drew acute and convalescent COVID-19 samples from the United States, Italy and Spain. T cells, B-cell-depleted T cells, or PBMCs provided the cDNA or gDNA that served as material.

This CDR3 comprises 17 residues. Germline loops: CDR1 LNHDA, CDR2 SQIVND (reference sequence). Deletions cut 4 bases from V and 2 bases from J, with 18 bases between. Per the study methods: Reference gene primers were amplified, and this amplification served to estimate nucleated cell counts. Libraries were prepared by immunoSEQ multiplex PCR; TCRdb keeps only in-frame clonotypes and omits some of them. Clonal size and the V and J genes are those of that table, whereas D and trimming came from the DNA. The sample records about 240,000 clones, just under 85% being singletons. The chain carries TRBV19 and TRBJ1-3, with a tentative D call TRBD1 (6 bases). This clonotype was obtained from a woman of 80 years or more with acute or convalescent COVID-19. Sequencing was performed on peripheral blood. The CDR3 DNA reads as TGTGCCAGTAGTAGGGGTTACAGGGCCTCTGCTGGAAACACCATATATTTT. Translated, it gives CASSRGYRASAGNTIYF.